The sequence of this T cell receptor beta chain was determined in a study of cytotoxic CD8 clonotypes in ibrutinib-treated CLL. Study-wide results and limits: An increase in clonality occurred at ibrutinib response, followed by a return toward baseline at progression. Once treatment began, public clonotypes, which were uncommon, contracted or stayed stable.

The CDR3 has 18 amino acids. Germline V lookup: CDR1 SGHDT, CDR2 YYEEEE. V was trimmed by 1 base and J by 6 bases, leaving 26 bases between them. Repertoires were generated with immunoSEQ multiplex PCR, while TCRdb's copy carries only in-frame clones and drops some. The table includes approximately 210,000 clones, about 72% detected once. In regard to this clone: The antigen is not known.

The V gene is TRBV5-6, the J gene TRBJ2-7, with D possibly matching TRBD2 (6 bases). This clonotype originated in a human donor with chronic lymphocytic leukemia. This material consisted of PBMCs, taken after 24 months of ibrutinib treatment. CDR3 coding DNA: TGTGCCAGCAGCTTGTACCTGGCGGTCAGCGGGTCGTTGTTCGAGCAGTACTTC. Protein product: CASSLYLAVSGSLFEQYF.